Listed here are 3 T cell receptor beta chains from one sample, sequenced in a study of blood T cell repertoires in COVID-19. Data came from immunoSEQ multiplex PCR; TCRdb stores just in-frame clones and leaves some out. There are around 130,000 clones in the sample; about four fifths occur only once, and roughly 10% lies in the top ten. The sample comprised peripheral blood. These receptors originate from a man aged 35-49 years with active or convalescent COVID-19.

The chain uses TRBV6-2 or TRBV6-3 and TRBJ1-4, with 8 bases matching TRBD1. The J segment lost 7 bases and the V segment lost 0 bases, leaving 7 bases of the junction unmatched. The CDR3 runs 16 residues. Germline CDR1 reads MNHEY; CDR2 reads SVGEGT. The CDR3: CASSYSQGARIEKLFF. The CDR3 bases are TGTGCCAGCAGTTACTCGCAGGGGGCAAGAATTGAAAAACTGTTTTTT.

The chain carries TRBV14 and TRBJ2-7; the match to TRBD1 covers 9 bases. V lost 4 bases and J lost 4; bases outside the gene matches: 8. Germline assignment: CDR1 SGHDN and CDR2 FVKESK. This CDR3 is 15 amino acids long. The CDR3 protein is CASSPRDRAVYEQYF. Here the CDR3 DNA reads TGTGCCAGCAGCCCCCGGGACAGGGCGGTTTACGAGCAGTACTTC.

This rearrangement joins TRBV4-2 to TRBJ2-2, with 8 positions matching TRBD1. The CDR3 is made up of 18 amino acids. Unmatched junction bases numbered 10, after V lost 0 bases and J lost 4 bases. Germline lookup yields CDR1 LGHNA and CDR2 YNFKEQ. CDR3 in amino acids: CASSQEVSGQVFTGELFF. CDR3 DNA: TGTGCCAGCAGCCAAGAAGTTTCGGGACAGGTCTTCACCGGGGAGCTGTTTTTT.